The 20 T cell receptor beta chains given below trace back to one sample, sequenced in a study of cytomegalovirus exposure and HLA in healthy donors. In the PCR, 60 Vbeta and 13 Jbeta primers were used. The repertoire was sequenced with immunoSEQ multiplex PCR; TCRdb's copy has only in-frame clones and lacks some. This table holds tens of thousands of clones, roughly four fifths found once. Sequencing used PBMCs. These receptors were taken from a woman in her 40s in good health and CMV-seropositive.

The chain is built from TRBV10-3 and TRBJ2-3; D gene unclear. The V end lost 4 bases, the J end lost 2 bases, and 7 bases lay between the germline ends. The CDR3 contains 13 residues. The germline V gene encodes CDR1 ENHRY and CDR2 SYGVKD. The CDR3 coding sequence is TGTGCCATCAGTGGAGCCTCCACAGATACGCAGTATTTT. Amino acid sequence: CAISGASTDTQYF.

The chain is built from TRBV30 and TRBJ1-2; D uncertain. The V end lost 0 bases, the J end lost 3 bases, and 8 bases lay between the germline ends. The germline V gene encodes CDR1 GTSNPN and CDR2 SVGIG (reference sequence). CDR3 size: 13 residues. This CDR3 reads CAWSVLADYGYTF. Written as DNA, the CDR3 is TGTGCCTGGAGTGTACTGGCGGACTATGGCTACACCTTC.

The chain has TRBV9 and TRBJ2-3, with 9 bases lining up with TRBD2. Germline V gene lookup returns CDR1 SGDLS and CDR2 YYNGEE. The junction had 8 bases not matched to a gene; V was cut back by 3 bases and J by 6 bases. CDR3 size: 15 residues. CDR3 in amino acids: CASSAFSGGYDTQYF. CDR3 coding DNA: TGTGCCAGCAGCGCCTTTAGCGGGGGATACGATACGCAGTATTTT.

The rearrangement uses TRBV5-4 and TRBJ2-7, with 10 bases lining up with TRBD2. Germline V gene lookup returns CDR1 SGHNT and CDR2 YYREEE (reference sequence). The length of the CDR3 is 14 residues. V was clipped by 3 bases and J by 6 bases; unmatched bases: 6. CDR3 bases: TGTGCCAGCAGCTCCGGGACTAGCGCTGGCGAGCAGTACTTC. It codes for CASSSGTSAGEQYF.

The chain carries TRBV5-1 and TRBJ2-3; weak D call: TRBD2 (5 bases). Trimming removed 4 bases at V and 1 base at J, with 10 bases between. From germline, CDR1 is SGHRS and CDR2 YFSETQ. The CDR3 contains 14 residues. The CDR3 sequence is CASSRGLGTDTQYF. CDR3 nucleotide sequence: TGCGCCAGCAGCCGAGGGTTGGGCACAGATACGCAGTATTTT.

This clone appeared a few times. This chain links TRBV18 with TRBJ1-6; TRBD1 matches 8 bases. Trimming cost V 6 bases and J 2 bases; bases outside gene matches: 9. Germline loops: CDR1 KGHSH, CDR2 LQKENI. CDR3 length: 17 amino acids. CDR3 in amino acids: CASSPWDRSAYNSPLHF. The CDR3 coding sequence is TGTGCCAGCTCCCCCTGGGACAGGTCGGCCTATAATTCACCCCTCCACTTT.

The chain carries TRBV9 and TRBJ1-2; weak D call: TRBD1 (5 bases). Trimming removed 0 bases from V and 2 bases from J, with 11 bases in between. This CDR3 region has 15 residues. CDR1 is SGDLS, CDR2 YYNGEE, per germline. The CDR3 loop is CASSVAGGANYGYTF. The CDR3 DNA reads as TGTGCCAGCAGCGTAGCGGGGGGAGCGAACTATGGCTACACCTTC.

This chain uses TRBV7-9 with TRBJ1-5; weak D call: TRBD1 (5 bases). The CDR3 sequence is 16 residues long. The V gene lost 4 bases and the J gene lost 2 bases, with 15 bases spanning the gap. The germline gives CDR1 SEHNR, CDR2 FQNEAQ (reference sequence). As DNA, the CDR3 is TGTGCCAGCAGCTCTTGGGGCGCGGGGCGCAATCAGCCCCAGCATTTT. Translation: CASSSWGAGRNQPQHF.

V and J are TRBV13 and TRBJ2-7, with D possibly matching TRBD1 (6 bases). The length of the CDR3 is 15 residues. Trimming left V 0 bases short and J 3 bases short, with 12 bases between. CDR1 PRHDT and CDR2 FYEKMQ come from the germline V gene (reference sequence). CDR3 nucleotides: TGTGCCAGCAGCTTAGGAACAGGGTCAGACTACGAGCAGTACTTC. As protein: CASSLGTGSDYEQYF.

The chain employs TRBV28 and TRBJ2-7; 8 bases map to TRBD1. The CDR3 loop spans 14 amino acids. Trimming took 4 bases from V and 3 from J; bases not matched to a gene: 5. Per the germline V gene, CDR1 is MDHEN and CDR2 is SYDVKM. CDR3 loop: CASSYRTGRYEQYF. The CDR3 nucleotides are TGTGCCAGCAGTTACCGGACAGGGCGCTACGAGCAGTACTTC.

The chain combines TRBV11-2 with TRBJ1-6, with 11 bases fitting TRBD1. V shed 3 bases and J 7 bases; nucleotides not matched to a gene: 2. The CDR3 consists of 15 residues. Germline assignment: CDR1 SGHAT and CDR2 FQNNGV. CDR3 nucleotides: TGTGCCAGCAGCTTCGGACAGGGGGCGAATTCACCCCTCCACTTT. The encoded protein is CASSFGQGANSPLHF.

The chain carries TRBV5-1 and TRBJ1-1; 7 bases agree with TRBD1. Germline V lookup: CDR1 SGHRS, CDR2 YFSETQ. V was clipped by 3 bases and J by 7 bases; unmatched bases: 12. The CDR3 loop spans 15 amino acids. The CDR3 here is CASSSGTAAGVEAFF. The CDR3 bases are TGCGCCAGCAGCTCCGGGACAGCGGCCGGGGTTGAAGCTTTCTTT.

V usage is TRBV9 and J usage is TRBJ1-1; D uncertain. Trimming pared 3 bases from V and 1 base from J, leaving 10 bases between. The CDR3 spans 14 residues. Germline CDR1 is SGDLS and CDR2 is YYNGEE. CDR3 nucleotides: TGTGCCAGCAGCGAGACTGCCGGGAACACTGAAGCTTTCTTT. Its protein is CASSETAGNTEAFF.

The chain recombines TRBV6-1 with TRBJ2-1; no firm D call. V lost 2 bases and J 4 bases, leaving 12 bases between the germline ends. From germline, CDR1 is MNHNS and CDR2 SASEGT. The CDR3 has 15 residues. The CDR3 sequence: CASSESVVRYNEQFF. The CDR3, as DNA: TGTGCCAGCAGTGAAAGTGTAGTGCGGTACAATGAGCAGTTCTTC.

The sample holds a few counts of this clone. The chain's CDR3 is CASSQGLAAQETQYF. The CDR3 bases are TGTGCCAGCAGCCAGGGACTAGCGGCCCAAGAGACCCAGTACTTC. V usage is TRBV7-8 and J usage is TRBJ2-5, with 11 bases aligning to TRBD2. V shed 5 bases and J 1 base; nucleotides not matched to a gene: 3. The CDR3 runs to 15 residues. CDR1 and CDR2 from the germline V gene are SGHVS and FQNEAQ.

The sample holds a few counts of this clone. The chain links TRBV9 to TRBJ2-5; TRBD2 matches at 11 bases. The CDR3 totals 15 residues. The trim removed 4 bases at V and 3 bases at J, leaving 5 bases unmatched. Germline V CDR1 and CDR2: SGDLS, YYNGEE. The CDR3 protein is CASSLGTSGEETQYF. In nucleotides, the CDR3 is TGTGCCAGCAGCCTCGGGACTAGCGGCGAAGAGACCCAGTACTTC.

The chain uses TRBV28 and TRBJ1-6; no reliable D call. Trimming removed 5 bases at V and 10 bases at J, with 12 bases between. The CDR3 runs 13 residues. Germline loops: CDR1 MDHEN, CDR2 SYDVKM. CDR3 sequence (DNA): TGTGCCAGCAGTGAGGTGAAAGACTCACCCCTCCACTTT. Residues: CASSEVKDSPLHF.

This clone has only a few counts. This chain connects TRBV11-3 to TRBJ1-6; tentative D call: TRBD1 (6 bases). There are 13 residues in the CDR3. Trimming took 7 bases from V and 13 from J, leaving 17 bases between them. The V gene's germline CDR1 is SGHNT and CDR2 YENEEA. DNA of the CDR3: TGTGCCAGCACCCAAGGGGGGAGGGGGCCCCTCCACTTT. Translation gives CASTQGGRGPLHF.

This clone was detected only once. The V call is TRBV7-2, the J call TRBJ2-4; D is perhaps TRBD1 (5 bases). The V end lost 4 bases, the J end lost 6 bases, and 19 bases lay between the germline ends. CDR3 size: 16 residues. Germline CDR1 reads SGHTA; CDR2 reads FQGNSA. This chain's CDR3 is CASSSKGVSAGNIQYF. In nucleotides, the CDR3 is TGTGCCAGCAGCTCCAAAGGGGTAAGCGCCGGAAACATTCAGTACTTC.

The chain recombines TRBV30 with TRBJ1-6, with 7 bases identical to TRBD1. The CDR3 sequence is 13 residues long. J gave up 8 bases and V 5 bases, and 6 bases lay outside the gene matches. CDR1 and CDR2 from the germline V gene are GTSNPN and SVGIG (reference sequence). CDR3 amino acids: CAWCRQGDSPLHF. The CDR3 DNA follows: TGTGCCTGGTGTAGGCAGGGGGATTCACCCCTCCACTTT.